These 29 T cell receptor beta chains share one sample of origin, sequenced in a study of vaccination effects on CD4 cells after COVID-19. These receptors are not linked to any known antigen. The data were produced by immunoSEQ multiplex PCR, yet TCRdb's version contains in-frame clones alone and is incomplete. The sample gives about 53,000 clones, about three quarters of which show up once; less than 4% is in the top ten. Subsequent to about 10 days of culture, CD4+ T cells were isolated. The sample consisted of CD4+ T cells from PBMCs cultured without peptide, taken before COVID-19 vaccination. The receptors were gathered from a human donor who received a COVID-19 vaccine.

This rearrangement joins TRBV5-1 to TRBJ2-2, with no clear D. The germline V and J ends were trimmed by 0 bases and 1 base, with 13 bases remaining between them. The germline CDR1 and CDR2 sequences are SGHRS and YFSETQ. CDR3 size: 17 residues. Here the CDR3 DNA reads TGCGCCAGCAGCTTGGTTGTTTTGTCAGGGAACACCGGGGAGCTGTTTTTT. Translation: CASSLVVLSGNTGELFF.

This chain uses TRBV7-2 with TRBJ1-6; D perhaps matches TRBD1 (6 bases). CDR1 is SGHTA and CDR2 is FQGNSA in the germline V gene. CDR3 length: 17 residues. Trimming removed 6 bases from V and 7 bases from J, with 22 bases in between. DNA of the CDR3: TGTGCCAGCAGTTCCCCGCCGGGACAAGTCGGGAATTCACCCCTCCACTTT. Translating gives CASSSPPGQVGNSPLHF.

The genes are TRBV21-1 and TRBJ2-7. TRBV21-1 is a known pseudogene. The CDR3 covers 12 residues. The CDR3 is CAGGGFSYEQYV. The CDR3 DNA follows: TGTGCCGGAGGGGGATTCTCCTACGAGCAGTACGTC.

The CDR3 reads CASPPATGGDGYTF. CDR3 in DNA: TGTGCCAGCCCCCCTGCGACAGGGGGCGATGGCTACACCTTC. The rearrangement uses TRBV2 and TRBJ1-2; 10 nucleotides align to TRBD1. V shed 8 bases, J shed 6 bases, and the junction held 9 bases outside the gene matches. The V gene's germline CDR1 is SNHLY and CDR2 FYNNEI. CDR3 length: 14 residues.

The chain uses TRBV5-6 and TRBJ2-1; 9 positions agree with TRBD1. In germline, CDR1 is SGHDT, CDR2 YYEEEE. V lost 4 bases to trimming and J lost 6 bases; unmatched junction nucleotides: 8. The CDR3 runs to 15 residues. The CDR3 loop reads CASSRGQGFSNEQFF. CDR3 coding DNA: TGTGCCAGCAGCCGAGGACAGGGGTTTAGCAATGAGCAGTTCTTC. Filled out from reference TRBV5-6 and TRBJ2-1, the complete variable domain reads DAGVTQSPTHLIKTRGQQVTLRCSPKSGHDTVSWYQQALGQGPQFIFQYYEEEERQRGNFPDRFSGHQFPNYSSELNVNALLLGDSALYLCASSRGQGFSNEQFFGPGTRLTVL.

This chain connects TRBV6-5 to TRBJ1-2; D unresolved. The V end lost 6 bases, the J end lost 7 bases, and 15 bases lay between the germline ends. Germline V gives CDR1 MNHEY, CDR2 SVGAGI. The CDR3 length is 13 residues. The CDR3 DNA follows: TGTGCCAGCAGGGGAGGAATGAGGTCTGGCTACACCTTC. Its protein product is CASRGGMRSGYTF.

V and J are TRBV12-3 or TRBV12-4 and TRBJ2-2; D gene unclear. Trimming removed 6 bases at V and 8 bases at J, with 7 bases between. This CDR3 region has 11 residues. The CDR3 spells CASSNLGELFF. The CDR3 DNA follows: TGTGCCAGCAGCAACTTAGGGGAGCTGTTTTTT.

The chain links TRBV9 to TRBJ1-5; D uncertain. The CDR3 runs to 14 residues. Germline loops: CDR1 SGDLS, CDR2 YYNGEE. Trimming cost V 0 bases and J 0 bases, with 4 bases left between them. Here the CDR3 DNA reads TGTGCCAGCAGCGTAGACAGTAGCAATCAGCCCCAGCATTTT. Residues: CASSVDSSNQPQHF.

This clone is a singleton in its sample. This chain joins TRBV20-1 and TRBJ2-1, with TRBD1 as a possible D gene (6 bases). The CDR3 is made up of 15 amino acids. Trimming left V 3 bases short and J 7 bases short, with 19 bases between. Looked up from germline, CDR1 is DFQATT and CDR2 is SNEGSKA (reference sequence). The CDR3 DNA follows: TGCAGTGCTAGTCCAGGGGCGAGAGTCGGGAATGAGCAGTTCTTC. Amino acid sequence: CSASPGARVGNEQFF.

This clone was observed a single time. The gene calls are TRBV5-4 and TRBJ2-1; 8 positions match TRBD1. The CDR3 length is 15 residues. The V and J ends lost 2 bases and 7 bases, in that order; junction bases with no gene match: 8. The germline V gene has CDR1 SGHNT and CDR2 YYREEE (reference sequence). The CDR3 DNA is TGTGCCAGCAGCTTCGACAGGGGCGTCTGGAATGAGCAGTTCTTC. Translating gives CASSFDRGVWNEQFF.

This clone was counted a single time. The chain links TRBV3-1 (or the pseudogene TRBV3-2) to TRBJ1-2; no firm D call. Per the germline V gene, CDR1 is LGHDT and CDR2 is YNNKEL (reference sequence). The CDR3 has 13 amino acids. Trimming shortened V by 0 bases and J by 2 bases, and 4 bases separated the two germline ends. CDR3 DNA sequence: TGTGCCAGCAGCCAAGACGACAACTATGGCTACACCTTC. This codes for CASSQDDNYGYTF.

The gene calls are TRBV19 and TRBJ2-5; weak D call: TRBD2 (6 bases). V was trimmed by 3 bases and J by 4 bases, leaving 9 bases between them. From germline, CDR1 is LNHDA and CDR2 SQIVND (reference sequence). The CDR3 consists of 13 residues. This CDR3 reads CASSMGRGETQYF. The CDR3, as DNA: TGTGCCAGTAGTATGGGGCGGGGAGAGACCCAGTACTTC.

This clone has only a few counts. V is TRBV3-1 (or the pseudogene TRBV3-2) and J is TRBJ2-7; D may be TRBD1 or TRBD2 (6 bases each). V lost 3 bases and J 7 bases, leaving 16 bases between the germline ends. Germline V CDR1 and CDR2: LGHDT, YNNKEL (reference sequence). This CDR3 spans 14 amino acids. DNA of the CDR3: TGTGCCAGCAGCCACACCCTACAGGGAGGAGAGCAGTACGTC. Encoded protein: CASSHTLQGGEQYV.

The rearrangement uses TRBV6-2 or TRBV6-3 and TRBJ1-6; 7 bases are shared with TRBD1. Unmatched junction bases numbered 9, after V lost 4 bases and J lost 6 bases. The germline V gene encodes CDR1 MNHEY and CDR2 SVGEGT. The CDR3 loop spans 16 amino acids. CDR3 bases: TGTGCCAGCAGTTCAATTCGACAGGGAACTAATTCACCCCTCCACTTT. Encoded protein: CASSSIRQGTNSPLHF.

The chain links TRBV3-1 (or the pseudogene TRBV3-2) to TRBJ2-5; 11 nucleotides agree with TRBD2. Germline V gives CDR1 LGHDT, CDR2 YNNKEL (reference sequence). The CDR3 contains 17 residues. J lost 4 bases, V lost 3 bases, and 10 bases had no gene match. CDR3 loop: CASSHWRLAGGRETQYF. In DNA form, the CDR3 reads TGTGCCAGCAGCCACTGGCGGCTAGCGGGGGGTAGAGAGACCCAGTACTTC.

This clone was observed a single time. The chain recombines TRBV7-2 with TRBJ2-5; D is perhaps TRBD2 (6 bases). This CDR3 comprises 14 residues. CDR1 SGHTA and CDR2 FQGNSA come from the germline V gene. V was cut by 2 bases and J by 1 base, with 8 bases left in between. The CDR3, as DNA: TGTGCCAGCAGCTTAAGCGGGCTCCAAGAGACCCAGTACTTC. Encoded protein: CASSLSGLQETQYF.

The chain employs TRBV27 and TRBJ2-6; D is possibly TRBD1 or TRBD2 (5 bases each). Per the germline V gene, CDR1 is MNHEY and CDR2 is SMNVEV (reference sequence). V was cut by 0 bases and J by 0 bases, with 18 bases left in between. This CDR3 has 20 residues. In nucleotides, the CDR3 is TGTGCCAGCAGTTTATCAACGTGGGGGTATACGAGCTCTGGGGCCAACGTCCTGACTTTC. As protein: CASSLSTWGYTSSGANVLTF.

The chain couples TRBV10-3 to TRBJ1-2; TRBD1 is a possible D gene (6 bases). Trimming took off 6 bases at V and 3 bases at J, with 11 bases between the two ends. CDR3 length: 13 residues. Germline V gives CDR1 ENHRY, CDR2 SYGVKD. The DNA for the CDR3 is TGTGCCATCAGAGACAGGTCGGACTATGGCTACACCTTC. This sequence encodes CAIRDRSDYGYTF.

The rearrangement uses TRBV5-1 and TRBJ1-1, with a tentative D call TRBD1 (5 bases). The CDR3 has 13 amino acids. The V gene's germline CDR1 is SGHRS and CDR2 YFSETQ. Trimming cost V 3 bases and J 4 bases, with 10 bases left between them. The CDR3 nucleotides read TGCGCCAGCAGCTCCTCCGGGGGCACTGAAGCTTTCTTT. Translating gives CASSSSGGTEAFF.

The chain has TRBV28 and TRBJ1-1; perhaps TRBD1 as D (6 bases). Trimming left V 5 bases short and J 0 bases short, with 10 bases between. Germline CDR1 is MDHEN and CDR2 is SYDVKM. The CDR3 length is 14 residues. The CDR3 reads CASSADSLNTEAFF. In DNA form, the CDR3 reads TGTGCCAGCAGTGCGGACAGCTTGAACACTGAAGCTTTCTTT.

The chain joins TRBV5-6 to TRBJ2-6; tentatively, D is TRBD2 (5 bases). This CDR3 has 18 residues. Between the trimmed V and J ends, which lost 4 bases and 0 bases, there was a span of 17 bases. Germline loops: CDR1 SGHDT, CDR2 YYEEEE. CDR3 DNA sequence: TGTGCCAGCAGCCGGGCGACTACCGTACCCTCTGGGGCCAACGTCCTGACTTTC. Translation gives CASSRATTVPSGANVLTF.

The CDR3 sequence: CASSSVLGGDTQYF. In DNA, the CDR3 is TGTGCCAGCAGCTCGGTTTTGGGGGGCGATACGCAGTATTTT. V and J are TRBV7-2 and TRBJ2-3; the D gene could be TRBD1 or TRBD2 (6 bases each). Trimming cost V 4 bases and J 6 bases, with 14 bases left between them. Germline lookup yields CDR1 SGHTA and CDR2 FQGNSA. The CDR3 is made up of 14 amino acids.

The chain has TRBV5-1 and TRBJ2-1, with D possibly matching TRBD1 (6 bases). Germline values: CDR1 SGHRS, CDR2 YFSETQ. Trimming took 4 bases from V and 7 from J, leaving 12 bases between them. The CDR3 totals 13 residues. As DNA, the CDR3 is TGCGCCAGCAGCGCTACAGGGCAGAATGAGCAGTTCTTC. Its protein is CASSATGQNEQFF. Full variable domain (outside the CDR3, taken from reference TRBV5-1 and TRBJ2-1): KAGVTQTPRYLIKTRGQQVTLSCSPISGHRSVSWYQQTPGQGLQFLFEYFSETQRNKGNFPGRFSGRQFSNSRSEMNVSTLELGDSALYLCASSATGQNEQFFGPGTRLTVL.

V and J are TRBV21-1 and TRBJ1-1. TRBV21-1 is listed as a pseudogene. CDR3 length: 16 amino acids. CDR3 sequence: CASSPARRGWVTEAFF. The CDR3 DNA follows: TGTGCCAGCAGCCCCGCGCGGAGGGGCTGGGTCACTGAAGCTTTCTTT.

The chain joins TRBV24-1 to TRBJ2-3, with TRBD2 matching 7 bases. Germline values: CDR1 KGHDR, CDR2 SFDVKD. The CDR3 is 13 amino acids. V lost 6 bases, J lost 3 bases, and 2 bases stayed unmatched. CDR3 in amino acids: CATSSGGTDTQYF. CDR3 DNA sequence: TGTGCCACCAGTTCGGGGGGTACAGATACGCAGTATTTT.

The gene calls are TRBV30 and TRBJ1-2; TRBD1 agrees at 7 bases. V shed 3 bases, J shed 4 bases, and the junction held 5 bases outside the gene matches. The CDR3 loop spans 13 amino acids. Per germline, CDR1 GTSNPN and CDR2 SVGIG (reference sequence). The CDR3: CAWRLGTAYGYTF. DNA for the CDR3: TGTGCCTGGAGGCTGGGGACAGCCTATGGCTACACCTTC.

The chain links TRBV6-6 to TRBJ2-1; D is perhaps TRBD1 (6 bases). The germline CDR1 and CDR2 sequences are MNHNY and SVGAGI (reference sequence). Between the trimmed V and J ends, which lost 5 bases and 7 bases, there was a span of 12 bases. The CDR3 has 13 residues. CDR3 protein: CASSPSGTNEQFF. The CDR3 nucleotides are TGTGCCAGCAGTCCCTCCGGGACAAATGAGCAGTTCTTC.

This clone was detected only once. The CDR3 DNA sequence: TGTGCCAGCACCCCGTCCCTGGCTAGCGGGGGGGCTTCTGCGCAGTATTTT. Protein product: CASTPSLASGGASAQYF. The chain links TRBV6-2 or TRBV6-3 to TRBJ2-3; 12 nucleotides agree with TRBD2. Germline V gives CDR1 MNHEY, CDR2 SVGEGT. Losses at the gene ends were 7 bases for V and 10 bases for J; bases not matched to a gene: 18. CDR3 length: 17 amino acids.

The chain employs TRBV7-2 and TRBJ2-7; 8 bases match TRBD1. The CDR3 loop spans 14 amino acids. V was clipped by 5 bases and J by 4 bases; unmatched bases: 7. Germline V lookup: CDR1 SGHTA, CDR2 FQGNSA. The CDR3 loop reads CASSPGTGPYEQYV. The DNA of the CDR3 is TGTGCCAGCAGCCCCGGGACAGGTCCTTACGAGCAGTACGTC.